This paragraph reports one TCR beta chain. Its antigen remains undetermined. No base-level quality is on record; no much larger clone is a single base apart. The cohort comprised fewer than 750 healthy bone marrow donors. Cohort members were all nominally healthy when sampled, although unrecorded immune exposures were likely present. The donor tested CMV seropositive and was one of the 289 seropositive cohort members. A peripheral blood sample was collected from each donor, and TCR beta sequencing was performed on peripheral blood mononuclear cells. The Qiagen DNeasy Blood Extraction Kit was used to extract genomic DNA from the blood cell samples. Library method: the immunoSEQ multiplex PCR assay. For the multiplex PCR, a mixture combining 60 forward primers for TCR Vbeta segments and 13 reverse primers for TCR Jbeta segments was used. The CDR3 region of rearranged TCR beta genes was amplified from genomic DNA by a multiplex PCR assay. The amplified TCR beta libraries were sequenced on the Illumina HiSeq System as 87-base-pair reads. The paper's processing steps were these. Across the 640 or so repertoires, a later analysis counted tens of millions of unique TCR beta chains, approximately 12 million of which were shared by at least two donors. To remove PCR and sequencing errors, raw reads were error-corrected and collapsed into unique sequences using a nearest-neighbor algorithm that merged closely related sequences. CDR3 sequences were aligned to IMGT reference sequences to assign V, D and J gene segments. For a sequence to be retained, a match of at least six nucleotides to both a V gene segment and a J gene segment was required. A rearrangement counted as productive if the CDR3 had no stop codons and remained in frame with V and J, and every other rearrangement counted as non-productive. Following IMGT convention, CDR3 was defined as the stretch from the second conserved V-encoded cysteine to the conserved J-encoded phenylalanine. The earlier analysis of around 640 of the donors excluded sequences that lacked an unambiguous match to a single V gene segment. An earlier analysis of approximately 590 of the donors called V segments functional above 56.7% productive rearrangements and segregating when the between-donor standard deviation exceeded 5%. To diagnose cytomegalovirus status from the catalog of TCR beta chain sequences, a statistical classification framework was built. In a later analysis, TCR nucleotide sequences were compared against IMGT/GENE-DB human TR gene sequences so that V and J genes could be assigned. In a later analysis, CDR3 sequences and most-parsimonious VDJ recombination scenarios were assigned using the TCRdist pipeline. In a later analysis, each TCR beta chain was defined by its CDR3 amino acid sequence together with its V-gene family, and reads lacking a unique V-gene family were excluded. In a later analysis, fewer than 650 highly shared, low-generation-probability nucleotide sequences were removed to address suspected cross-contamination and a sequencing artifact. A later analysis calculated a clonal expansion index for each public chain from normalized within-repertoire ranks of inferred template counts. Generation probabilities in a later analysis came from a VDJ recombination model fitted to out-of-frame rearrangements, and those results were checked against IGoR. In a later analysis, TCR-TCR, TCR-HLA and TCR-CMV co-occurrence was scored with hypergeometric tests, and a repertoire-size bias correction was applied to TCR pairs. To estimate false discovery rates, a later analysis permuted the HLA or CMV assignments 20 times. A later analysis grouped co-occurring TCRs with DBSCAN, adding TCRdist sequence similarity when clustering within HLA-allele-positive subsets. Repertoires with fewer than 30,000 or more than 120,000 public chains, plus five repertoires with anomalous nucleotide sharing, were excluded from co-occurrence clustering. Sourced from immuneACCESS, this table was stored by TCRdb with only in-frame sequences that have V and J called. A share of the clones is absent; for the studies checked, an unresolved V gene accounts for under half, and the remainder has no known explanation. That table gives V, J and clone size, and the DNA gave D and trimming. The sample table contains about 130,000 clones; only one count was recorded for 80% of them. The ten most abundant clones make up approximately 10% of the sample.

These data originate in a study of cytomegalovirus exposure and HLA in healthy donors (dated by TCRdb to about 2017). A note on the overall study: In an earlier analysis of some 550 of the donors, roughly 300 Gb of sequence data and 117 million unique TCR beta sequences from 150 million to 200 million T cells were reported. A handful of DR-DQ haplotypes were treated as single units for association and clustering because of strong linkage in the cohort. HLA typing covered class I and class II loci at four-digit resolution. Donor age, sex, ethnicity and CMV serostatus were compiled together with the repertoire data. Of the approximately 400 genotyped donors, approximately 82% fell in the genetic ancestry cluster associated with self-reported Caucasian donors. On average, approximately 250,000 unique TCR beta nucleotide sequences were sequenced per donor among 398 genotyped donors of the cohort, with about 17% of those sequences being non-productive. All discovery cohort repertoires had been generated using a single sequencing platform. In the later analysis, no new phenotypic data were used to find candidate immune exposures; instead, reliance was placed on TCR beta sequences and their occurrence across donors. Roughly 300 gigabases of sequencing data and approximately 91 million unique TCR sequences made up an early release that covered approximately 650 HLA-typed donors. The study combined high-throughput TCR immunosequencing, statistical association of individual TCRs with disease status, and machine learning to predict cytomegalovirus infection status. Using immunosequencing, the study profiled T cell repertoires from some 670 subjects and related those repertoires to cytomegalovirus serostatus. Typing coverage differed by locus: A, B, C, DRB1 and DQB1 were typed in about 620-640 donors, DQA1 in 522, DPA1 in 600 to 610, and DPB1 in 400 to 490. A later analysis re-examined previously published TCR beta repertoires from several hundred donors and added high-resolution HLA genotyping to investigate patterns of TCR occurrence. A later genetic analysis took genome-wide SNP genotypes for about three fifths of the 666 donors and used that subset as a discovery cohort. An earlier analysis of 587 of the donors applied high-throughput TCR beta sequencing to assess whether each TCR beta V gene segment acted as functional or pseudogenic. Along with the approximately 700-subject first cohort, a separate validation cohort of roughly 110 different subjects was used. The study was designed to test whether signatures of past pathogen exposure could be identified by cataloging public T cell receptors.

A distance of 9 bases separates the germline ends of V and J, which lose 5 bases and 2 bases respectively. CDR1 and CDR2, looked up from the germline V gene (reference sequence), are SEHNR and FQNEAQ. Counted from cysteine to phenylalanine, this CDR3 has 13 amino acids. The read is trimmed to its CDR3 DNA, 39 bases read in frame from base 1. The study at large found these results: According to a later analysis, parvovirus B19, influenza, CMV and Epstein-Barr virus appeared linked to several top co-occurrence clusters. The sequencing pipeline was judged likely to have produced a cluster of highly shared sequence variants as a technical artifact. A further reported finding was that TCR beta sequences accurately predicted the HLA-A and HLA-B alleles for most subjects in the first cohort. The classifier was reported to diagnose cytomegalovirus status with high specificity and sensitivity in both the original cohort and the validation cohort. In an earlier analysis of some 540 of the donors, most TCR beta V segments appeared in productive rearrangements about 87% or about 30% of the time, broadly matching IMGT annotations. According to a later genetic analysis, donors in an Asian-associated ancestry cluster had fewer N-insertions in productive TCRs than the roughly 670-donor mean. Most CMV-associated TCR beta chains appeared to be HLA-restricted in a later analysis, and the HLA associations seemed to be driven largely by CMV exposure. A later analysis found that TCR association rates varied across HLA loci, with DRB1 alleles showing the most associated TCRs and HLA-C alleles the fewest. Because HLA typing was missing for some donors at each locus, association tests included only the typed subset. The presence/absence analyses assumed that sequencing depth was roughly uniform across donors, and that assumption may not be true. This cohort had only TCR beta chains sequenced, and the lack of alpha or paired-chain data limited which features could be detected. The only immune exposure information available for the cohort was CMV serostatus. A later analysis associated 15,000 to 20,000 TCR beta sequences with specific HLA alleles at a false discovery rate of 0.05. Because counts were too low, more than 15 rarely observed V segments, including chromosome 9 orphons, were left out of the earlier analysis of 587 of the donors. It was suggested by the authors that the approach could potentially be generalized to other disease states and immunological phenotypes. A few of the identified cytomegalovirus-associated TCR beta chains were confirmed in vitro to be specific for cytomegalovirus antigens. Compared with equally common non-associated chains, HLA-associated TCR beta chains in a later analysis were more clonally expanded and had lower generation probabilities. Across donors, most TCR sequences were observed very rarely, whereas some public TCRs were present in many individuals. A later genetic analysis associated a missense DCLRE1C variant with V-gene and J-gene trimming of TCR beta chains, and an independent cohort replicated the association. In the study, about 150 TCR beta chains were listed as associated with cytomegalovirus. Strong co-occurrence of HLA alleles, especially DR and DQ, made assigning TCR associations to individual alleles difficult. Linkage disequilibrium might explain the correlated functional status among segregating V segments, but an unknown experimental factor could not be excluded. The 87-base-pair reads could not distinguish some IMGT-functional V segments, including TRBV6-2 and TRBV6-3, so those segments were excluded.

The material sequenced was PBMCs. The TCR originated in a man under 40 in good health and CMV-seropositive. The sequence is built from TRBV7-9 and TRBJ2-5; the D gene is possibly TRBD2, with 5 bases matching. The CDR3 protein is CASSPGGQETQYF. The nucleotides read TGTGCCAGCAGCCCAGGCGGGCAAGAGACCCAGTACTTC.